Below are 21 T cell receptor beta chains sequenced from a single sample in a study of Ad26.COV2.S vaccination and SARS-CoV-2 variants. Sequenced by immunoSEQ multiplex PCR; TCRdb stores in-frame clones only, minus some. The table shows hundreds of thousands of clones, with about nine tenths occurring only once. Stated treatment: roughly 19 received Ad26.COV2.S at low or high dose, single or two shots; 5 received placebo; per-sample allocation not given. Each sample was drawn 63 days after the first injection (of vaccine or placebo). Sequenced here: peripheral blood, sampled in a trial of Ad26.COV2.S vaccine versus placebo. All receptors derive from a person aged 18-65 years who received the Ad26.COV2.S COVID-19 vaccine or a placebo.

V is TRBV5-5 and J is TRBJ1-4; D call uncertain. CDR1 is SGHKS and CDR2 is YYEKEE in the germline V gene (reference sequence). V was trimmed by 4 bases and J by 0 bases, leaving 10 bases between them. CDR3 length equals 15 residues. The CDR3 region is CASSPASATNEKLFF. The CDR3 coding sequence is TGTGCCAGCAGCCCCGCATCGGCAACTAATGAAAAACTGTTTTTT.

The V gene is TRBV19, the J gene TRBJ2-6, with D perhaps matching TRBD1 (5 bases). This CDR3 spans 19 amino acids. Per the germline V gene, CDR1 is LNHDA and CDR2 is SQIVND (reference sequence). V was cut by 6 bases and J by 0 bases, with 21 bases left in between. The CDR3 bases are TGTGCCAGTAGACCAAGGGGATCAGGAATTAGCTCTGGGGCCAACGTCCTGACTTTC. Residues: CASRPRGSGISSGANVLTF.

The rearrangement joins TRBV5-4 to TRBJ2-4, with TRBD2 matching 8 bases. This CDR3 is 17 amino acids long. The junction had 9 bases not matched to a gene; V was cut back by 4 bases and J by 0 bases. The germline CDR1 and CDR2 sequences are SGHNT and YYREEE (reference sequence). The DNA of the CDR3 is TGTGCCAGCAGCCTGGAGGGTAGCGGGATAGCCAAAAACATTCAGTACTTC. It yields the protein CASSLEGSGIAKNIQYF.

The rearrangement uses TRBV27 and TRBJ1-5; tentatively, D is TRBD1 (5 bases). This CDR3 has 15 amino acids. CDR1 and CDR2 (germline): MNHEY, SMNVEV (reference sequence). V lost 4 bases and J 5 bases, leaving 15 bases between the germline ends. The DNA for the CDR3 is TGTGCCAGCAGTTCCCTGCAGGGAGAGGATCAGCCCCAGCATTTT. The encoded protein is CASSSLQGEDQPQHF.

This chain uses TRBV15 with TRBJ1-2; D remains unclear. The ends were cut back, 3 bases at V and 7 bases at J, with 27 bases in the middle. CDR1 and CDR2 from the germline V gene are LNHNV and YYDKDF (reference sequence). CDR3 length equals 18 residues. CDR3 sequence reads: CATSSFTRETSRGPGYTF. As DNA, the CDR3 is TGTGCCACCAGCAGTTTCACCCGGGAGACGAGCCGCGGTCCTGGCTACACCTTC.

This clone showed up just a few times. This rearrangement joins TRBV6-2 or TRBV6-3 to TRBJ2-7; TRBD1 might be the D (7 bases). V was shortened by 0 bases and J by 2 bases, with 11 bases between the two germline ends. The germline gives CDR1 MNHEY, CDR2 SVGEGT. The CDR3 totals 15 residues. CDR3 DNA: TGTGCCAGCAGTTACTCGCGGGACAGTACCTACGAGCAGTACTTC. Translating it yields CASSYSRDSTYEQYF.

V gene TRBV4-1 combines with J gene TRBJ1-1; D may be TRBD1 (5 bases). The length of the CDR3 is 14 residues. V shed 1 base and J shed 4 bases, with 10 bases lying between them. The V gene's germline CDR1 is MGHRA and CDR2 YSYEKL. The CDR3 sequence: CASSQVNRGTEAFF. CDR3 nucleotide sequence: TGCGCCAGCAGCCAAGTCAATAGGGGCACTGAAGCTTTCTTT.

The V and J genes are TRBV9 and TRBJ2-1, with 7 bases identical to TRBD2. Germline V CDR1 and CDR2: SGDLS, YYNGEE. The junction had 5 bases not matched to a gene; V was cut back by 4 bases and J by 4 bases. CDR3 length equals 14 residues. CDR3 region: CASSPVGLYNEQFF. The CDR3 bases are TGTGCCAGCAGCCCCGTGGGACTATACAATGAGCAGTTCTTC. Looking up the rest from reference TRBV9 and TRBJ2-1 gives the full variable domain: DSGVTQTPKHLITATGQRVTLRCSPRSGDLSVYWYQQSLDQGLQFLIQYYNGEERAKGNILERFSAQQFPDLHSELNLSSLELGDSALYFCASSPVGLYNEQFFGPGTRLTVL.

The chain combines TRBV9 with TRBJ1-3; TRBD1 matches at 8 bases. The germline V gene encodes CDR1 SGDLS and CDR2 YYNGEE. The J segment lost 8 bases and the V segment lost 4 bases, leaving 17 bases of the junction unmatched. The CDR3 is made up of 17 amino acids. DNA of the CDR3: TGTGCCAGCAGCCCAAGGACAGGGAGTTCATTAAGAGACACCATATATTTT. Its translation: CASSPRTGSSLRDTIYF.

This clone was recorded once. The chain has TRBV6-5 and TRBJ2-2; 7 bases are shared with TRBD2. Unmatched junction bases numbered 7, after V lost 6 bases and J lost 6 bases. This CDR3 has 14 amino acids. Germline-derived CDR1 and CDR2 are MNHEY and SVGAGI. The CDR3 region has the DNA TGTGCCAGCAGACCCGGCGGGAGAGCCGGGGAGCTGTTTTTT. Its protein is CASRPGGRAGELFF.

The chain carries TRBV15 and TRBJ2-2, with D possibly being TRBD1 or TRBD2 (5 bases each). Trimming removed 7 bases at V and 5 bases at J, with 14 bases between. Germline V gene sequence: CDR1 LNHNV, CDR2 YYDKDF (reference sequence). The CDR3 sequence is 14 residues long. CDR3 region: CATNPGPRTGELFF. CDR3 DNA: TGTGCCACCAACCCGGGACCACGGACCGGGGAGCTGTTTTTT.

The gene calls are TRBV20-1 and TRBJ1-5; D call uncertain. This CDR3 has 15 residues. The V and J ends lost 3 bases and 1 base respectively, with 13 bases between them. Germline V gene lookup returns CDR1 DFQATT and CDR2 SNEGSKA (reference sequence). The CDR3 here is CSASTPSGSNQPQHF. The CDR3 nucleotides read TGCAGTGCTAGTACCCCCTCGGGGAGCAATCAGCCCCAGCATTTT.

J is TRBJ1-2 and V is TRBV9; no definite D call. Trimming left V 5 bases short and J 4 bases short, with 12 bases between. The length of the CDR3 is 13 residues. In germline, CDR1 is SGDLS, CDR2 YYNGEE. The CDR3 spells CASSPTPLYGYTF. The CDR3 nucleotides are TGTGCCAGCAGTCCCACCCCACTCTATGGCTACACCTTC.

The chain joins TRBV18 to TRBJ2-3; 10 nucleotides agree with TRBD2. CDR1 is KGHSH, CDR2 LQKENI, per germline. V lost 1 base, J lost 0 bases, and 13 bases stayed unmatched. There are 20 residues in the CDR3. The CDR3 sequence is CASSPLPSGRGAISTDTQYF. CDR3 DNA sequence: TGTGCCAGCTCACCACTACCCAGCGGGAGGGGTGCCATAAGCACAGATACGCAGTATTTT. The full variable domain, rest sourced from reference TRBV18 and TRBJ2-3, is NAGVMQNPRHLVRRRGQEARLRCSPMKGHSHVYWYRQLPEEGLKFMVYLQKENIIDESGMPKERFSAEFPKEGPSILRIQQVVRGDSAAYFCASSPLPSGRGAISTDTQYFGPGTRLTVL.

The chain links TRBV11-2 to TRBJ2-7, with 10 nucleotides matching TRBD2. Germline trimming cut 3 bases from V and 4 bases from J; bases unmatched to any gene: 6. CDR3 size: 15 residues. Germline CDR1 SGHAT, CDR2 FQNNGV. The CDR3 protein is CASSFRLAGLYEQYF. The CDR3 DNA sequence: TGTGCCAGCAGCTTCCGACTAGCGGGCCTTTACGAGCAGTACTTC.

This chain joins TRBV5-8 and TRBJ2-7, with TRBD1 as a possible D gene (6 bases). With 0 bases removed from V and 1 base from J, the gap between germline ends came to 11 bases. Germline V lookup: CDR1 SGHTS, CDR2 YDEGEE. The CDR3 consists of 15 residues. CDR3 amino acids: CASSLAWTVSYEQYF. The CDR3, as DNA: TGTGCCAGCAGCTTGGCGTGGACAGTTTCCTACGAGCAGTACTTC.

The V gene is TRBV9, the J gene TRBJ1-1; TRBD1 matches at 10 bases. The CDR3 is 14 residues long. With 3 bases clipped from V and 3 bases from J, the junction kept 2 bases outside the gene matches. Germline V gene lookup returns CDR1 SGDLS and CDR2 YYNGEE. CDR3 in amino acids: CASSAGTGDTEAFF. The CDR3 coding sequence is TGTGCCAGCAGCGCCGGGACAGGGGACACTGAAGCTTTCTTT. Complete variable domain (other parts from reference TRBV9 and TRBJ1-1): DSGVTQTPKHLITATGQRVTLRCSPRSGDLSVYWYQQSLDQGLQFLIQYYNGEERAKGNILERFSAQQFPDLHSELNLSSLELGDSALYFCASSAGTGDTEAFFGQGTRLTVV.

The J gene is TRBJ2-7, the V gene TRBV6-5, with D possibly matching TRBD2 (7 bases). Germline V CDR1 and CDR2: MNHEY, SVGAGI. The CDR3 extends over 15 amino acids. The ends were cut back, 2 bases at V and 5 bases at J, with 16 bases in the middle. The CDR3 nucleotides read TGTGCCAGCAGTTACATTGGGGGGGCGTTCCACGAGCAGTACTTC. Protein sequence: CASSYIGGAFHEQYF.

CDR3 residues: CAWSEAGVGYEQYF. The CDR3 bases are TGTGCCTGGAGTGAAGCGGGAGTCGGCTACGAGCAGTACTTC. The V and J genes are TRBV30 and TRBJ2-7; TRBD2 matches at 8 bases. V shed 1 base and J 3 bases; nucleotides not matched to a gene: 5. This CDR3 is built from 14 residues. Per the germline V gene, CDR1 is GTSNPN and CDR2 is SVGIG (reference sequence).

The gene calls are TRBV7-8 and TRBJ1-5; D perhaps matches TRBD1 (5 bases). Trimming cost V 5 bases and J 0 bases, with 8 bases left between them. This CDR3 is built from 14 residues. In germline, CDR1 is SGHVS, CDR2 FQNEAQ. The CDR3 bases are TGTGCCAGCAGCCCGGACAATAGCAATCAGCCCCAGCATTTT. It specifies CASSPDNSNQPQHF.

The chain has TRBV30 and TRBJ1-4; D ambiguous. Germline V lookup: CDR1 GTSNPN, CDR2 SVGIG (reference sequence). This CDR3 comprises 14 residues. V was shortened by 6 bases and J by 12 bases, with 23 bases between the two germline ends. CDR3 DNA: TGTGCCTGTTCGCGGACGCGTTATCTCGGGGAACTGTTTTTT. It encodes CACSRTRYLGELFF.